A single sample gave rise to the 26 T cell receptor beta chains below, sequenced in a study of T-cell reconstitution after alpha-beta-depleted transplantation in children. The library targeted TCRbeta and was prepared with unique molecular identifiers. TCRdb re-analysed the PCR reads in MiXCR, keeping a single row per CDR3 protein. Of 750,000 to 950,000 distinct CDR3 sequences in the sample, approximately 15% are singletons; the top ten hold about 5%. Sample: PBMCs, mostly from graft donor cells, taken 360 days after TCRalphabeta/CD19-depleted stem cell transplant. These receptors originate from a male patient between 5 and 17 years old who had a stem cell transplant for acute lymphoblastic leukemia, so the T cells may come from the graft donor.

This chain joins TRBV7-2 and TRBJ2-7, with D possibly being TRBD2 (6 bases). The CDR3 totals 16 residues. V was shortened by 4 bases and J by 1 base, with 17 bases between the two germline ends. Germline V lookup: CDR1 SGHTA, CDR2 FQGNSA. This chain's CDR3 is CASSSGTFPRSYEQYF. CDR3 nucleotide sequence: TGTGCCAGCAGCTCAGGGACTTTTCCCCGATCCTACGAGCAGTACTTC.

This clonotype has just a few counts. The rearrangement links TRBV5-1 to TRBJ2-3; 9 bases align to TRBD2. The V gene's germline CDR1 is SGHRS and CDR2 YFSETQ. V was pared by 0 bases and J by 3 bases, with 14 bases of the junction left unmatched. The CDR3 covers 19 residues. DNA of the CDR3: TGCGCCAGCAGCTTGGACGTAGCGGGAGAAGTAATGGGTACAGATACGCAGTATTTT. This sequence encodes CASSLDVAGEVMGTDTQYF.

This chain joins TRBV9 and TRBJ2-2, with D possibly TRBD1 on 5 matching bases. V was trimmed by 4 bases and J by 7 bases, leaving 20 bases between them. There are 16 residues in the CDR3. The germline V gene has CDR1 SGDLS and CDR2 YYNGEE. The DNA for the CDR3 is TGTGCCAGCAGCCCCCAGGTCTCAATAGGGGTCGGGGAGCTGTTTTTT. This encodes CASSPQVSIGVGELFF.

The chain is built from TRBV7-9 and TRBJ2-1, with D perhaps given as TRBD1 or TRBD2 (6 bases each). The CDR3 runs to 15 residues. Germline V gene data show CDR1 as SEHNR and CDR2 as FQNEAQ (reference sequence). Trimming removed 5 bases at V and 4 bases at J, with 15 bases between. CDR3 residues: CASSHHEGGYNEQFF. The CDR3 DNA follows: TGTGCCAGCAGCCACCACGAGGGGGGTTACAATGAGCAGTTCTTC. The whole variable domain, remainder taken from reference TRBV7-9 and TRBJ2-1, is DTGVSQNPRHKITKRGQNVTFRCDPISEHNRLYWYRQTLGQGPEFLTYFQNEAQLEKSRLLSDRFSAERPKGSFSTLEIQRTEQGDSAMYLCASSHHEGGYNEQFFGPGTRLTVL.

This clonotype was counted a few times. V is TRBV7-9 and J is TRBJ2-7; 14 nucleotides match TRBD2. The CDR3 extends over 15 amino acids. V shed 5 bases, J shed 9 bases, and the junction held 9 bases outside the gene matches. The V gene's germline CDR1 is SEHNR and CDR2 FQNEAQ (reference sequence). The CDR3 nucleotides are TGTGCCAGCAGCGGTTCGGGACTAGCGGGAGTGGTGCAGTACTTC. This codes for CASSGSGLAGVVQYF.

V and J are TRBV27 and TRBJ1-5, with D uncertain. The CDR3 has 13 amino acids. Germline assignment: CDR1 MNHEY and CDR2 SMNVEV (reference sequence). Trimming left V 6 bases short and J 1 base short, with 7 bases between. The CDR3 sequence: CASRDGSNQPQHF. In DNA, the CDR3 is TGTGCCAGCAGAGACGGGAGCAATCAGCCCCAGCATTTT.

This clonotype was detected only a few times. The chain uses TRBV7-9 and TRBJ2-1; 7 nucleotides agree with TRBD2. Unmatched junction bases numbered 22, after V lost 4 bases and J lost 4 bases. Germline loops: CDR1 SEHNR, CDR2 FQNEAQ (reference sequence). The CDR3 has 20 residues. This CDR3 is CASSSKGPQMWTRGYNEQFF. Written as DNA, the CDR3 is TGTGCCAGCAGCTCCAAGGGTCCCCAAATGTGGACTAGGGGTTACAATGAGCAGTTCTTC.

This clonotype was detected a few times. J is TRBJ2-1 and V is TRBV5-1, with D tentatively TRBD1 or TRBD2 (5 bases each). The V and J ends lost 0 bases and 9 bases respectively, with 16 bases between them. Germline CDR1 and CDR2: SGHRS and YFSETQ. This CDR3 has 15 amino acids. CDR3 amino acids: CASSLEGLGEGEQFF. The CDR3 nucleotides read TGCGCCAGCAGCTTGGAAGGGTTGGGGGAAGGTGAGCAGTTCTTC.

The gene calls are TRBV5-6 and TRBJ2-5; D not certain. Germline V gene data show CDR1 as SGHDT and CDR2 as YYEEEE. The V and J ends lost 0 bases and 5 bases respectively, with 11 bases between them. The CDR3 runs to 14 residues. The CDR3 region has the DNA TGTGCCAGCAGCTTGGCCCCAATCGGGGAGACCCAGTACTTC. Encoded protein: CASSLAPIGETQYF.

This clonotype was observed a handful of times. The chain carries TRBV10-2 and TRBJ1-2; D may be TRBD1 (5 bases). The CDR3 spans 13 residues. CDR1 is WSHSY and CDR2 is SAAADI in the germline V gene. Trimming stripped 9 bases from V and 4 bases from J, with 15 bases between. The CDR3 is CASQGVLGYGYTF. The CDR3 DNA sequence: TGCGCCAGTCAGGGAGTACTGGGCTATGGCTACACCTTC.

This clonotype was observed a handful of times. This CDR3 reads CASSSKRGSYEQYF. The CDR3 nucleotides read TGTGCCAGCAGCTCTAAAAGGGGCTCCTACGAGCAGTACTTC. The chain couples TRBV5-4 to TRBJ2-7; the D gene is possibly TRBD1 (5 bases). V lost 3 bases and J lost 0, with 10 bases in between. CDR3 length: 14 residues. Per the germline V gene, CDR1 is SGHNT and CDR2 is YYREEE (reference sequence).

There are a few counts of this clonotype. V and J are TRBV21-1 and TRBJ2-1; the D call of TRBD1 is as the table states it, not checked on the DNA. TRBV21-1 corresponds to a pseudogene. CDR3 length: 19 residues. The CDR3 spells CASSKRRTGARFNYNEQFF. For the CDR3, the DNA is TGTGCCAGCAGCAAACGCCGGACAGGGGCGAGATTTAACTACAATGAGCAGTTCTTC.

CDR3 coding DNA: TGTGCCAGCAGCCTACAGGGCGGAGGTTCAGAGACCCAGTACTTC. It translates to CASSLQGGGSETQYF. This chain connects TRBV7-3 to TRBJ2-5; D might be TRBD1 (6 bases). Germline V gene data show CDR1 as SGHTA and CDR2 as FQGTGA. The CDR3 has 15 residues. Trimming stripped 5 bases from V and 4 bases from J, with 17 bases between. Variable domain in full (rest from reference TRBV7-3 and TRBJ2-5): GAGVSQTPSNKVTEKGKYVELRCDPISGHTALYWYRQSLGQGPEFLIYFQGTGAADDSGLPNDRFFAVRPEGSVSTLKIQRTERGDSAVYLCASSLQGGGSETQYFGPGTRLLVL.

This clonotype was found a few times. The rearrangement uses TRBV20-1 and TRBJ1-2; 9 bases fit TRBD1. The V gene's germline CDR1 is DFQATT and CDR2 SNEGSKA (reference sequence). The CDR3 length is 15 residues. V gave up 1 base and J gave up 3 bases; unmatched junction bases: 6. In nucleotides, the CDR3 is TGCAGTGCTAGAGGGGGGGGACAGGGCGACTATGGCTACACCTTC. Protein sequence: CSARGGGQGDYGYTF.

The rearrangement links TRBV15 to TRBJ2-1; TRBD1 matches at 7 bases. Germline CDR1 reads LNHNV; CDR2 reads YYDKDF (reference sequence). The CDR3 sequence is 15 residues long. The V segment lost 0 bases and the J segment 5 bases; nucleotides outside the gene matches: 4. CDR3 in amino acids: CATSRDKGQNNEQFF. CDR3 bases: TGTGCCACCAGCAGAGATAAGGGACAGAACAATGAGCAGTTCTTC.

V and J are TRBV30 and TRBJ2-1; D remains ambiguous. The CDR3 is 12 residues long. Trimming stripped 0 bases from V and 7 bases from J, with 7 bases between. Germline V gene data show CDR1 as GTSNPN and CDR2 as SVGIG (reference sequence). The CDR3, as DNA: TGTGCCTGGAGTGTTCAGGCGAATGAGCAGTTCTTC. The encoded protein is CAWSVQANEQFF.

This clonotype turned up a few times. The V gene is TRBV23-1, the J gene TRBJ2-7; 12 positions match TRBD2. TRBV23-1 is labeled an ORF, and its function is uncertain. The CDR3 consists of 17 residues. V lost 5 bases to trimming and J lost 2 bases; unmatched junction nucleotides: 10. The CDR3 spells CASSAPGLAGSAYEQYF. In DNA form, the CDR3 reads TGCGCCAGCAGTGCGCCGGGACTAGCGGGTTCAGCCTACGAGCAGTACTTC.

This chain joins TRBV18 and TRBJ1-1, with D possibly matching TRBD1 (6 bases). CDR3 size: 14 residues. The V end lost 2 bases, the J end lost 5 bases, and 12 bases lay between the germline ends. Germline values: CDR1 KGHSH, CDR2 LQKENI. The CDR3 reads CASSPGGPGTEAFF. CDR3 DNA: TGTGCCAGCTCACCAGGGGGGCCTGGGACTGAAGCTTTCTTT.

This sequence joins TRBV11-2 and TRBJ2-3; D gene unclear. The V gene lost 0 bases and the J gene lost 8 bases, with 12 bases spanning the gap. This CDR3 region has 14 residues. Per germline, CDR1 SGHAT and CDR2 FQNNGV. The CDR3 region has the DNA TGTGCCAGCAGCTTAGATCTGGGGTCCCTTACGCAGTATTTT. Protein sequence: CASSLDLGSLTQYF.

This clonotype was found a few times. CDR3 loop: CASSSQTYNEQFF. The CDR3 nucleotides are TGTGCCAGCAGCTCCCAGACCTACAATGAGCAGTTCTTC. The gene calls are TRBV7-8 and TRBJ2-1; D remains unclear. The CDR3 contains 13 residues. Germline V gene data show CDR1 as SGHVS and CDR2 as FQNEAQ. V was shortened by 4 bases and J by 2 bases, with 6 bases between the two germline ends. Full variable domain (missing parts from reference TRBV7-8 and TRBJ2-1): GAGVSQSPRYKVAKRGQDVALRCDPISGHVSLFWYQQALGQGPEFLTYFQNEAQLDKSGLPSDRFFAERPEGSVSTLKIQRTQQEDSAVYLCASSSQTYNEQFFGPGTRLTVL.

The table lists this clonotype with a count of one. The CDR3 region has the DNA TGCGCCAGCAGCCAGGCCGACAGGCCAGAGACCCAGTACTTC. Protein: CASSQADRPETQYF. The genes are TRBV4-1 and TRBJ2-5; maybe TRBD1 (6 bases). V was pared by 3 bases and J by 4 bases, with 12 bases between. The CDR3 is 14 residues long. CDR1 is MGHRA and CDR2 is YSYEKL in the germline V gene.

This clonotype has more than one count but fewer than ten. The chain links TRBV7-3 to TRBJ2-1, with a possible D match to TRBD2 (6 bases). Germline lookup yields CDR1 SGHTA and CDR2 FQGTGA. This CDR3 comprises 16 residues. Trimming stripped 5 bases from V and 7 bases from J, with 21 bases between. CDR3 region: CASSPRRTGVVNEQFF. Written as DNA, the CDR3 is TGTGCCAGCAGCCCCCGCCGGACGGGAGTGGTGAATGAGCAGTTCTTC. Filled out from reference TRBV7-3 and TRBJ2-1, the complete variable domain reads GAGVSQTPSNKVTEKGKYVELRCDPISGHTALYWYRQSLGQGPEFLIYFQGTGAADDSGLPNDRFFAVRPEGSVSTLKIQRTERGDSAVYLCASSPRRTGVVNEQFFGPGTRLTVL.

This clonotype was counted a few times. The chain carries TRBV10-3 and TRBJ2-7; D possibly corresponds to TRBD1 (5 bases). Germline loops: CDR1 ENHRY, CDR2 SYGVKD. The CDR3 is 13 amino acids. Trimming left V 4 bases short and J 3 bases short, with 10 bases between. CDR3 bases: TGTGCCATCAGTGTTAGGACAAACTACGAGCAGTACTTC. Protein sequence: CAISVRTNYEQYF.

This clonotype was picked up one time. V gene TRBV27 combines with J gene TRBJ2-7; D possibly corresponds to TRBD1 (5 bases). Germline CDR1 MNHEY, CDR2 SMNVEV (reference sequence). This CDR3 spans 14 amino acids. The V end lost 2 bases, the J end lost 7 bases, and 15 bases lay between the germline ends. This CDR3 is CASSLRDSPREQYF. The CDR3 DNA reads as TGTGCCAGCAGTTTACGTGACAGCCCTAGGGAGCAGTACTTC.

The chain combines TRBV16 with TRBJ2-7; possibly TRBD2 for D (6 bases). There are 13 residues in the CDR3. Germline values: CDR1 KGHSY, CDR2 FQNENV. V lost 1 base, J lost 6 bases, and 10 bases lay in between. CDR3 sequence: CASSQWGGVEQYF. CDR3 nucleotide sequence: TGTGCCAGCAGCCAATGGGGCGGGGTCGAGCAGTACTTC.

This chain connects TRBV20-1 to TRBJ2-1; 10 bases match TRBD2. Germline-derived CDR1 and CDR2 are DFQATT and SNEGSKA (reference sequence). CDR3 length: 14 residues. J gave up 7 bases and V 7 bases, and 10 bases lay outside the gene matches. The CDR3 here is CSVSGSGRANEQFF. As DNA, the CDR3 is TGCAGTGTTAGCGGAAGCGGGAGGGCGAATGAGCAGTTCTTC.